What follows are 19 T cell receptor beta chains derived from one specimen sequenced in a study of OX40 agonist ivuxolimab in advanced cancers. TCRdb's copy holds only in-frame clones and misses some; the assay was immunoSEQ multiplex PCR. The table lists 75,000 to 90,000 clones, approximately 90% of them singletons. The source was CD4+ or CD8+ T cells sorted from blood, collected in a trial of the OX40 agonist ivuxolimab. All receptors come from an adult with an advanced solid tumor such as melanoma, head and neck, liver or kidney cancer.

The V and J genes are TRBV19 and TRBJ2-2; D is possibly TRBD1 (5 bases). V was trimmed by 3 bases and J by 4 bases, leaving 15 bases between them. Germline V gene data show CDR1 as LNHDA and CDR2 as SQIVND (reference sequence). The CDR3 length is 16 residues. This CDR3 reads CASSMGRSRGTGELFF. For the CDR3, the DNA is TGTGCCAGTAGTATGGGTCGGTCTAGGGGCACCGGGGAGCTGTTTTTT.

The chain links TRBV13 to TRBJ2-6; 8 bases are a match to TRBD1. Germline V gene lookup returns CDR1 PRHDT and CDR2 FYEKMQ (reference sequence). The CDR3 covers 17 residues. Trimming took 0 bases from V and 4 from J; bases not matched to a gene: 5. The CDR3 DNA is TGTGCCAGCAGCTTAGGGAGGGACAGGCTCGGGGCCAACGTCCTGACTTTC. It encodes CASSLGRDRLGANVLTF.

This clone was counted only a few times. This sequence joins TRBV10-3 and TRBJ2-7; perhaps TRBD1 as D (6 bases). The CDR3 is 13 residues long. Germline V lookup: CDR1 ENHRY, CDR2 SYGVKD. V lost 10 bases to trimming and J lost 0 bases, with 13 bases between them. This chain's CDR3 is CANRDMSSYEQYF. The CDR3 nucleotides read TGTGCCAACCGGGACATGAGCTCCTACGAGCAGTACTTC.

CDR3 loop: CASSSTGHRPYEQYF. DNA for the CDR3: TGTGCCAGCAGTTCAACCGGCCACCGGCCCTACGAGCAGTACTTC. The chain has TRBV28 and TRBJ2-7; no clear D. The CDR3 contains 15 residues. CDR1 and CDR2 from the germline V gene are MDHEN and SYDVKM. Deletions cut 4 bases from V and 2 bases from J, with 15 bases between.

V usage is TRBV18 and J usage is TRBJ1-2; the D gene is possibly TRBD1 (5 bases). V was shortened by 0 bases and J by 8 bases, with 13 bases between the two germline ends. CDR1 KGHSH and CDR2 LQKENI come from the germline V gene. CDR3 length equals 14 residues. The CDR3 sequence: CASSPPHQGTGYTF. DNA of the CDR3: TGTGCCAGCTCACCACCGCACCAGGGAACCGGCTACACCTTC.

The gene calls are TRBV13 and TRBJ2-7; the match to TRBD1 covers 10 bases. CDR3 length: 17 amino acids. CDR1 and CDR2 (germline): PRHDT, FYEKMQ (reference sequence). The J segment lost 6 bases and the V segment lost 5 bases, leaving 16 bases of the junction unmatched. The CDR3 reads CASSKYHRDRGRPEQYF. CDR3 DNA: TGTGCCAGCAGCAAATACCACCGGGACAGGGGTCGTCCCGAGCAGTACTTC.

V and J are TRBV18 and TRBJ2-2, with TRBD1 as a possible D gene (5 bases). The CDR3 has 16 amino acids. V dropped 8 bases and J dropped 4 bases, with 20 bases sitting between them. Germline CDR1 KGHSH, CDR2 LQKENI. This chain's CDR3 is CASKGVGLRGTGELFF. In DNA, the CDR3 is TGTGCCAGCAAAGGGGTCGGGCTTCGCGGCACCGGGGAGCTGTTTTTT. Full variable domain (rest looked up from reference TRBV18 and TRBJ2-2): NAGVMQNPRHLVRRRGQEARLRCSPMKGHSHVYWYRQLPEEGLKFMVYLQKENIIDESGMPKERFSAEFPKEGPSILRIQQVVRGDSAAYFCASKGVGLRGTGELFFGEGSRLTVL.

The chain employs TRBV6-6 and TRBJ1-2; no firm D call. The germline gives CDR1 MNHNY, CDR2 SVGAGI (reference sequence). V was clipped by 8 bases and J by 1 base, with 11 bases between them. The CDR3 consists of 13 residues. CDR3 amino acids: CASVLGNNYGYTF. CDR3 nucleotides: TGTGCCAGCGTGCTAGGAAATAACTATGGCTACACCTTC.

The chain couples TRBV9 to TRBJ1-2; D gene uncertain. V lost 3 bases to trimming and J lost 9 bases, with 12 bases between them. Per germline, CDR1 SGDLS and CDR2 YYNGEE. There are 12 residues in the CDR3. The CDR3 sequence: CASSESGVSYTF. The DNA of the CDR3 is TGTGCCAGCAGCGAGAGCGGGGTTAGCTACACCTTC.

The CDR3 DNA sequence: TGTGCCAGCATCGAAGATTCAGGGCGACGAGGCACCATATATTTT. Translated, it gives CASIEDSGRRGTIYF. V and J are TRBV2 and TRBJ1-3; tentative D call: TRBD1 (5 bases). CDR3 length: 15 residues. Trimming took 7 bases from V and 9 from J, leaving 22 bases between them. The germline gives CDR1 SNHLY, CDR2 FYNNEI.

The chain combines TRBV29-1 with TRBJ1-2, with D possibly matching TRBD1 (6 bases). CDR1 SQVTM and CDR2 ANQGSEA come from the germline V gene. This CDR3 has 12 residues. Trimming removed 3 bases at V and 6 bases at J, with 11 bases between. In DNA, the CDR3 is TGCAGCGTTGACAGGGGACCAAATGGCTACACCTTC. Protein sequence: CSVDRGPNGYTF.

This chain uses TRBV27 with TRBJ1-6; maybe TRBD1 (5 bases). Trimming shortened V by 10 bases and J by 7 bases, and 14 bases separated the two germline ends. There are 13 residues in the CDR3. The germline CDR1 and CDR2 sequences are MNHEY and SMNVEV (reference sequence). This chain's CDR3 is CATPDRTNSPLHF. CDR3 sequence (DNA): TGTGCCACCCCTGACAGAACGAATTCACCCCTCCACTTT.

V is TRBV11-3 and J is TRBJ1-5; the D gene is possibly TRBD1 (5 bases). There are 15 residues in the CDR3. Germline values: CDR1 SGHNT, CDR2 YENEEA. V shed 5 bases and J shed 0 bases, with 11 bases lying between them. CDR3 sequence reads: CASSPTVYSNQPQHF. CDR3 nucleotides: TGTGCCAGCAGCCCGACAGTTTATAGCAATCAGCCCCAGCATTTT.

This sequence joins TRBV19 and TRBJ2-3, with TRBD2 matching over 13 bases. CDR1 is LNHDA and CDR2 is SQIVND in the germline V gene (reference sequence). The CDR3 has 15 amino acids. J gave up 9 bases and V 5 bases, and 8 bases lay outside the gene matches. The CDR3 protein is CASSLRTSGSITQYF. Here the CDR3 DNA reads TGTGCCAGTAGTCTCCGGACTAGCGGGAGTATCACGCAGTATTTT.

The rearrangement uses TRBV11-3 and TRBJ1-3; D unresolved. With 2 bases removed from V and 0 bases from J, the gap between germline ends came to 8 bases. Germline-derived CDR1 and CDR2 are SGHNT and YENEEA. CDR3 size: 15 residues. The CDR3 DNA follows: TGTGCCAGCAGCTTACAGGCCAACTCTGGAAACACCATATATTTT. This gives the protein CASSLQANSGNTIYF. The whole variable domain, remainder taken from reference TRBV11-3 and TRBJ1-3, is EAGVVQSPRYKIIEKKQPVAFWCNPISGHNTLYWYLQNLGQGPELLIRYENEEAVDDSQLPKDRFSAERLKGVDSTLKIQPAELGDSAVYLCASSLQANSGNTIYFGEGSWLTVV.

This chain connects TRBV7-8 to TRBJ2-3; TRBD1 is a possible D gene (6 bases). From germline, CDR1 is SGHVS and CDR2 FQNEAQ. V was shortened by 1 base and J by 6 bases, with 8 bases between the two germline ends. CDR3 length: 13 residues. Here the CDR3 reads CASSLDQGDTQYF. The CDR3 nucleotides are TGTGCCAGCAGCTTAGACCAGGGGGATACGCAGTATTTT.

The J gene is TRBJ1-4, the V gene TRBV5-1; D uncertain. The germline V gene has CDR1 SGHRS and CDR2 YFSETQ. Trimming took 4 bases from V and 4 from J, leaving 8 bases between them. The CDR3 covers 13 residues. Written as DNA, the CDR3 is TGCGCCAGCAGCCCGGACGGTAATGAAAAACTGTTTTTT. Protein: CASSPDGNEKLFF.

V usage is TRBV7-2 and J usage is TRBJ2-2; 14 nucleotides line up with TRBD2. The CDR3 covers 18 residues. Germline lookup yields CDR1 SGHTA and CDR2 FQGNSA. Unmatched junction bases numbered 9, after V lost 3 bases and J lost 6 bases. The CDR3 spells CASSFLGLAGGLPGELFF. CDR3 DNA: TGTGCCAGCAGCTTCCTAGGACTAGCGGGGGGTCTGCCCGGGGAGCTGTTTTTT.

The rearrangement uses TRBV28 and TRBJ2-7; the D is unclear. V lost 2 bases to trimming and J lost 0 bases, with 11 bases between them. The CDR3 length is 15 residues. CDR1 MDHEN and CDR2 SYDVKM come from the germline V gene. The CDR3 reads CASSLKQPRSYEQYF. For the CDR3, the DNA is TGTGCCAGCAGTTTAAAGCAACCACGCTCCTACGAGCAGTACTTC.